This T cell receptor beta chain was captured in a study of PD-L1 blockade in urothelial cancer. About the study: The patients first took atezolizumab in about 2014, receiving 1,200 mg intravenously every 3 weeks.

Time point meaning: peripheral blood 6 weeks after treatment start. The templates were synthetic TCR analogs, and they were spiked into each PCR. Profiling relied on immunoSEQ multiplex PCR, and the TCRdb table lists in-frame clones only, not all of them. The table lists 100,000 to 150,000 clones, around 86% of them singletons. The CDR3 covers 19 residues. V trimming: 3 bases; J trimming: 0 bases; junction bases outside the gene matches: 11. Per germline, CDR1 SGHRS and CDR2 YFSETQ. The TCR comes from a man over 45 with urothelial cancer. This chain uses TRBV5-1 with TRBJ2-1, with 11 bases identical to TRBD2. The sequenced sample was PBMCs, obtained around atezolizumab (anti-PD-L1) treatment. This CDR3 reads CASSSEGGTSGYSYNEQFF. Here the CDR3 DNA reads TGCGCCAGCAGCTCCGAGGGGGGGACTAGCGGATACTCCTACAATGAGCAGTTCTTC.